Given below is one TCR beta chain in context. The sample originates from a study of blood T cells in healthy people across ages. V gave up 5 bases and J gave up 3 bases, with 11 bases separating them. CDR3 length: 13 residues. Germline V lookup: CDR1 SGHTA, CDR2 FQGNSA. Extracted total RNA amounted to at least 5.5 micrograms for each sample. Together with a sample-barcoded 5' primer, a J-beta primer mix was included in a second PCR lasting 7 to 11 cycles. Every cDNA molecule bore a tag from a template-switch adaptor containing 12 random nucleotides. Per-sample output comprised a minimum of 2.5 million paired-end reads containing CDR3. Each CDR3 protein is one row after TCRdb ran MiXCR on the 5' RACE reads. The sample holds almost 1 million distinct CDR3 sequences; roughly half are singletons and the top ten take about a fifth.

This chain connects TRBV7-2 to TRBJ2-7; D is uncertain. The specimen sequenced was blood. The clonotype comes from a woman aged 60-75 years in good health. Written as DNA, the CDR3 is TGTGCCAGCAGCGTAGAAGGAATCTACGAGCAGTACTTC. It encodes CASSVEGIYEQYF.